This T cell receptor (beta chain) was sequenced for a study of blood T cell repertoires in COVID-19. The germline CDR1 and CDR2 sequences are SGHRS and YFSETQ. With V trimmed by 1 base and J by 3 bases, 8 bases remained unmatched. CDR3 length: 17 amino acids. Sequenced by immunoSEQ multiplex PCR; TCRdb stores in-frame clones only, minus some. Of 25,000 to 30,000 clones listed, over 70% are singletons. The sample consisted of peripheral blood. The rearrangement links TRBV5-1 to TRBJ2-2, with 8 bases that match TRBD2. The clonotype comes from a man between 45 and 60 years old with active or convalescent COVID-19. DNA for the CDR3: TGCGCCAGCAGCTTGCAGCGGGCTAGCGGGTACACCGGGGAGCTGTTTTTT. This codes for CASSLQRASGYTGELFF.